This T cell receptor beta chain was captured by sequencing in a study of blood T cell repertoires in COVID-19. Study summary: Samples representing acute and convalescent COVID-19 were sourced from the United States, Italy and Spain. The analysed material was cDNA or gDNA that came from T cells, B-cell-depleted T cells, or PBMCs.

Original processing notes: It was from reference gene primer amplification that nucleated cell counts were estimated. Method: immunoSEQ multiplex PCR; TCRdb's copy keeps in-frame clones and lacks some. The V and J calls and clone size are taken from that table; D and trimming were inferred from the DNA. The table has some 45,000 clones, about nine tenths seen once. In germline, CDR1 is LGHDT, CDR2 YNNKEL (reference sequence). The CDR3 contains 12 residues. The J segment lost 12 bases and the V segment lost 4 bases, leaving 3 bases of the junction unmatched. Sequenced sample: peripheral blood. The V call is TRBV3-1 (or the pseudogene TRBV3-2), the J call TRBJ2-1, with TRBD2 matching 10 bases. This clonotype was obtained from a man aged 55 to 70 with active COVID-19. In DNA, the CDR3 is TGTGCCAGCAGCCCAGAGCGGGGGGGGCAGTTCTTC. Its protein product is CASSPERGGQFF.